The 3 T cell receptor beta chains listed next were all sequenced from one sample in a study of blood T cell repertoires in COVID-19. Method: immunoSEQ multiplex PCR; TCRdb's copy keeps in-frame clones and lacks some. The sample consists of roughly 25,000 clones, 92% of them appearing once. Sequencing was performed on peripheral blood. These receptors were collected from a man between 65 and 85 years old with active COVID-19.

V gene TRBV6-2 or TRBV6-3 combines with J gene TRBJ2-2; 9 nucleotides align to TRBD2. Trimming cost V 2 bases and J 4 bases; bases outside gene matches: 5. CDR1 MNHEY and CDR2 SVGEGT come from the germline V gene. The CDR3 runs 16 residues. CDR3 DNA sequence: TGTGCCAGCAGTTACACGGCGGGGGGGACCACCGGGGAGCTGTTTTTT. The encoded protein is CASSYTAGGTTGELFF.

The J gene is TRBJ2-3, the V gene TRBV5-1; 10 bases are a match to TRBD2. The V segment lost 4 bases and the J segment 1 base; nucleotides outside the gene matches: 9. CDR1 is SGHRS and CDR2 is YFSETQ in the germline V gene. The CDR3 totals 17 residues. For the CDR3, the DNA is TGCGCCAGCAGCCCCCCGGCTCTAGCGGGGGGCACAGATACGCAGTATTTT. This gives the protein CASSPPALAGGTDTQYF.

DNA for the CDR3: TGTGCCAGCAGTTCCCGACTAGCGGGGTACCAAGAGACCCAGTACTTC. Protein sequence: CASSSRLAGYQETQYF. The chain carries TRBV28 and TRBJ2-5, with 11 bases matching TRBD2. The J segment lost 0 bases and the V segment lost 4 bases, leaving 4 bases of the junction unmatched. The CDR3 contains 16 residues. Germline V gene lookup returns CDR1 MDHEN and CDR2 SYDVKM.